A selection of T cell receptor beta chains follows, all from one sample in a study of human T cells and chemical hapten exposure. In TCRdb, the RACE reads were re-called with MiXCR into one record per CDR3 protein. The table has more than 90,000 distinct CDR3 sequences, more than 9% seen once; the top ten hold less than 2.5%. The sequencing here drew on whole blood, taken in connection with sensitization to the hapten diphenylcyclopropenone (DPC). These receptors came from a middle-aged man with alopecia areata. Some clones in this sample may be carry-over from other donors' samples. The CDR3 runs from the conserved cysteine through the conserved F or W. The D gene is left open where the match is weak. Rows may omit the clone size; those that give it use once, few, many or a size class.

V gene	clone size	J gene	D gene	CDR3 DNA	CDR3 protein
TRBV7-9	few	TRBJ2-1	TRBD2	TGTGCCAGCAGCTCCCTAGCGGGGACAACCTACAATGAGCAGTTCTTC	CASSSLAGTTYNEQFF
TRBV28	few	TRBJ2-4	.	TGTGCCAGCAGTCCTGGGGGCACGGCCAAAAACATTCAGTACTTC	CASSPGGTAKNIQYF
TRBV5-6	few	TRBJ2-4	TRBD1	TGTGCCAGCAGCTTAACCCTGACAGGGATCAGATCCAAAAACATTCAGTACTTC	CASSLTLTGIRSKNIQYF
TRBV20-1	few	TRBJ2-5	TRBD1	TGCAGTGCTCACTCCCGGGACAGGGGGCAAGAGACCCAGTACTTC	CSAHSRDRGQETQYF
TRBV29-1	many	TRBJ1-4	.	TGCAGCGCCGCTGGGGCAGGCTATGAAAAACTGTTTTTT	CSAAGAGYEKLFF
TRBV2	many	TRBJ1-2	.	TGTGCCAGCAGTGAGACCCAGGCCTATGGCTACACCTTC	CASSETQAYGYTF
TRBV24-1	many	TRBJ2-3	.	TGTGCCACCAGCAGCGTCACAGATACGCAGTATTTT	CATSSVTDTQYF
TRBV19	few	TRBJ2-5	TRBD2	TGTGCCAGTGGGGGACTAGCGGGTGAGACCCAGTACTTC	CASGGLAGETQYF
TRBV20-1	many	TRBJ1-6	.	TGCAGTGCGACAGCAGGGGTCTATAATTCACCCCTCCACTTT	CSATAGVYNSPLHF
TRBV7-8	few	TRBJ1-4	.	TGTGCCAGCAGCAAGAGGGTTCTTAATGAAAAACTGTTTTTT	CASSKRVLNEKLFF
TRBV27	many	TRBJ1-5	TRBD1	TGTGCCAGCAAGCTCCAGGGGGCGAATCAGCCCCAGCATTTT	CASKLQGANQPQHF
TRBV7-2	many	TRBJ1-5	.	TGTGCCAGCAGCTTAACTTCAGGGGTCAATCAGCCCCAGCATTTT	CASSLTSGVNQPQHF
TRBV12-3/TRBV12-4	few	TRBJ2-3	TRBD2	TGTGCCAGCAGTTTAATGCTAGCGGATTACACAGATACGCAGTATTTT	CASSLMLADYTDTQYF
TRBV29-1	many	TRBJ2-3	TRBD2	TGCAGCGTCCCAACAGCGGGAGGTTCAAGCGATACGCAGTATTTT	CSVPTAGGSSDTQYF
TRBV28	.	TRBJ2-1	.	TGTGCCAGCAGTTTATTACCATGGACAGATAAAGGGTTCTTC	CASSLLPWTDKGFF
TRBV29-1	many	TRBJ2-1	TRBD2	TGCAGCGTTGCTCCTAGCGGGAGGGGTGAGCAGTTCTTC	CSVAPSGRGEQFF
TRBV6-5	few	TRBJ1-4	.	TGTGCCACGAGGGAGGGCAGGGTGAATGAAAAACTGTTTTTT	CATREGRVNEKLFF
TRBV6-5	many	TRBJ1-1	TRBD1	TGTGCCAGCAGTTACTCGCGACAGGGGAACTCTGAAGCTTTCTTT	CASSYSRQGNSEAFF
TRBV7-2	many	TRBJ2-3	.	TGTGCCAGCAGCTTACTGGCGGGGAGCCGCACAGATACGCAGTATTTT	CASSLLAGSRTDTQYF
TRBV29-1	few	TRBJ1-2	.	TGCAGCGTTGAAGCCCGAGATAACTATGGCTACACCTTC	CSVEARDNYGYTF
TRBV7-8	.	TRBJ1-2	TRBD1	TGTGCCAGCAGCCCTACTGGCCGGGACAGCTCATATGGCTACACCTTC	CASSPTGRDSSYGYTF
TRBV6-2/TRBV6-3	.	TRBJ1-1	TRBD1	TGTGCCAGCAGTCCTGGGACAGGGCTATATGGCACTGAAGCTTTCTTT	CASSPGTGLYGTEAFF
TRBV12-3/TRBV12-4	few	TRBJ2-3	TRBD1	TGTGCCAGCAATACCGGGACAGGGTTCGGGGCAGATACGCAGTATTTT	CASNTGTGFGADTQYF